This TCR beta chain was recovered during a study of T cell changes during pregnancy in multiple sclerosis. J gave up 5 bases and V 7 bases, and 12 bases lay outside the gene matches. From germline, CDR1 is LNHDA and CDR2 SQIVND (reference sequence). This CDR3 is built from 16 residues. This table comes from immunoSEQ multiplex PCR, and its TCRdb copy is limited to in-frame clones, with some not included. The table records tens of thousands of clones, 80% to 95% of them present only once. V gene TRBV19 combines with J gene TRBJ2-1; TRBD2 aligns across 9 bases. This TCR was sampled from a female donor with multiple sclerosis, enrolled in a pregnancy study. This sample comprised peripheral blood, obtained in the first trimester of pregnancy. DNA of the CDR3: TGTGCCAGTACCCGTATAGAAGCGGGGGGAGACAATGAGCAGTTCTTC. Protein product: CASTRIEAGGDNEQFF.